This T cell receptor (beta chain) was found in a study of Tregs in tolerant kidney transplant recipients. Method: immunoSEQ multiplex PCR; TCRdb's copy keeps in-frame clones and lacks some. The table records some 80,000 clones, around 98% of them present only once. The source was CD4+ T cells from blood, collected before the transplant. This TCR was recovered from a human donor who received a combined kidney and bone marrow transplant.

The CDR3 reads CASSQEPGQGPYEQYF. In DNA form, the CDR3 reads TGCGCCAGCAGCCAAGAACCGGGACAAGGACCCTACGAGCAGTACTTC. The rearrangement joins TRBV4-1 to TRBJ2-7, with D tentatively TRBD1 (6 bases). Trimming pared 0 bases from V and 2 bases from J, leaving 14 bases between. The CDR3 spans 16 residues. CDR1 is MGHRA, CDR2 YSYEKL, per germline.